A selection of T cell receptor beta chains follows, all from one sample in a study of neoadjuvant anti-PD-1 for oral cavity cancer. TCRdb keeps only in-frame clones here, not all; method: immunoSEQ multiplex PCR. The table lists some 71,000 clones, more than 70% of them singletons, with roughly 3.4% in the top ten. Source: PBMCs, taken before nivolumab (anti-PD-1) treatment. All receptors derive from a person aged 35-79 years with oral cavity squamous cell carcinoma. The CDR3 runs from the conserved cysteine through the conserved F or W. Each record gives: clone size, J gene, D gene, V gene, CDR3 DNA, CDR3 protein. A D gene is named only where the DNA matches it firmly. Size values are once, few and many counts, or a class for expanded clones, and some rows have none.

>NA|TRBJ2-3|TRBD2|TRBV2
TGTGCCAGCATGCCTCTGCGGGGGGGGCCCGATACGCAGTATTTT
CASMPLRGGPDTQYF
>NA|TRBJ2-2|NA|TRBV19
TGTGCCAGTAGTACAGCTTCAGGGGACGGGGAGCTGTTTTTT
CASSTASGDGELFF
>NA|TRBJ1-5|TRBD1|TRBV2
TGTGCCAGCAGCCGGTCCTCGGACAGGGCTCTCAGCAATCAGCCCCAGCATTTT
CASSRSSDRALSNQPQHF
>few|TRBJ2-6|NA|TRBV4-1
TGCGCCAGCAGCCAAGGACGGGGCTCTGGGGCCAACGTCCTGACTTTC
CASSQGRGSGANVLTF
>NA|TRBJ2-2|TRBD1|TRBV11-1
TGTGCCAGCAGCCGACAGGGGGGCACCGGGGAGCTGTTTTTT
CASSRQGGTGELFF
>NA|TRBJ2-3|NA|TRBV6-1
TGTGCCAGCAGTGACCCCGTGGTGGTGGACGATACGCAGTATTTT
CASSDPVVVDDTQYF
>NA|TRBJ2-7|TRBD1|TRBV28
TGTGCCAGCAGCGATACTACAGGGGGCGGACACGAGCAGTACTTC
CASSDTTGGGHEQYF
>NA|TRBJ1-5|TRBD1|TRBV2
TGTGCCAGCAGGGACAGGGTCACACATCAGCCCCAGCATTTT
CASRDRVTHQPQHF
>NA|TRBJ2-7|TRBD1|TRBV5-1
TGCGCCAGCAAGGGGGGGACAGGGGCATACGAGCAGTACTTC
CASKGGTGAYEQYF
>NA|TRBJ2-1|TRBD2|TRBV6-6
TGTGCCAGCAGTTCCCCGGGGGGGCTTGGGGGCAATGAGCAGTTCTTC
CASSSPGGLGGNEQFF
>NA|TRBJ1-1|TRBD1|TRBV18
TGTGCCAGCTCACCGGGACAGCTGATCATGAACACTGAAGCTTTCTTT
CASSPGQLIMNTEAFF
>NA|TRBJ2-2|NA|TRBV7-3
TGTGCCAGCAGCTTAGGAGGCGTTATAAGCACCGGGGAGCTGTTTTTT
CASSLGGVISTGELFF